This T cell receptor (beta chain) was sequenced in a study of blood T cell repertoires in COVID-19. At the level of the study: Specimens from acute and convalescent COVID-19 originated in the United States, Italy and Spain.

How the authors handled the data: Estimated nucleated cell counts came from reference gene primer amplification. Clones were read by immunoSEQ multiplex PCR, and TCRdb kept only the in-frame ones, dropping some. V, J and clone size reflect that table, while D and trimming were determined from the DNA. The sample records 150,000 or so clones, around 81% being singletons. This CDR3 comprises 12 residues. V dropped 6 bases and J dropped 4 bases, with 9 bases sitting between them. Germline V gene data show CDR1 as ENHRY and CDR2 as SYGVKD. Recovered participants had two consecutive negative NP/OP PCR tests, healthcare professional clearance, or symptom resolution.

This TCR came from a man aged 35 to 55 who had recovered from COVID-19. V is TRBV10-3 and J is TRBJ1-1; perhaps TRBD1 as D (6 bases). The sequencing input was PBMCs or T cells enriched from blood (not recorded which). This chain's CDR3 is CAIREDSTEAFF. CDR3 coding DNA: TGTGCCATCAGAGAGGACAGCACTGAAGCTTTCTTT.